These 30 T cell receptor beta chains originate from one sample sequenced in a study of somatic mutations in cytotoxic T cells in rheumatoid arthritis. Repertoires were generated with immunoSEQ multiplex PCR, while TCRdb's copy carries only in-frame clones and drops some. This sample has roughly 17,000 clones, with over 80% found just once. Material for sequencing was CD8+ T cells sorted from blood. These receptors all stem from an adult with rheumatoid arthritis.

This chain links TRBV6-6 with TRBJ2-1; the D is unclear. There are 15 residues in the CDR3. V lost 1 base, J lost 4 bases, and 11 bases lay in between. Germline V lookup: CDR1 MNHNY, CDR2 SVGAGI (reference sequence). Written as DNA, the CDR3 is TGTGCCAGCAGTTACTTAGAGGTGCTTTACAATGAGCAGTTCTTC. Translation gives CASSYLEVLYNEQFF.

Judged by abundance, this clone is large. The gene calls are TRBV9 and TRBJ1-1, with TRBD1 matching 7 bases. The CDR3 sequence is 15 residues long. Germline-derived CDR1 and CDR2 are SGDLS and YYNGEE. With 3 bases clipped from V and 2 bases from J, the junction kept 7 bases outside the gene matches. CDR3: CASSASYRGNTEAFF. The DNA of the CDR3 is TGTGCCAGCAGCGCTTCATACAGGGGTAACACTGAAGCTTTCTTT.

V is TRBV27 and J is TRBJ1-2; D might be TRBD1 (5 bases). The CDR3 has 18 amino acids. Trimming took off 0 bases at V and 2 bases at J, with 19 bases between the two ends. The germline gives CDR1 MNHEY, CDR2 SMNVEV (reference sequence). DNA for the CDR3: TGTGCCAGCAGTTTATCGAAAGGGACGGGGGAGGTGAACTATGGCTACACCTTC. Protein sequence: CASSLSKGTGEVNYGYTF.

The gene calls are TRBV5-1 and TRBJ2-5; 9 nucleotides line up with TRBD2. The CDR3 covers 15 residues. The germline CDR1 and CDR2 sequences are SGHRS and YFSETQ. V lost 4 bases to trimming and J lost 5 bases; unmatched junction nucleotides: 9. The CDR3 nucleotides read TGCGCCAGCAGCCCGAGCGGGGGGAGTGGGGAGACCCAGTACTTC. Encoded protein: CASSPSGGSGETQYF.

As regards this clone: One end of the junction does not line up with germline, which may come from a read error. The rearrangement uses TRBV5-8 and TRBJ1-5, with no clear D. This CDR3 region has 16 residues. The germline CDR1 and CDR2 sequences are SGHTS and YDEGEE. CDR3 bases: TGTGCCAGCACCTTGGCGGGGAAAGGCGGTGGTCAGCCCCAGCATTTT. Protein sequence: CASTLAGKGGGQPQHF.

The gene calls are TRBV28 and TRBJ1-5; D is uncertain. Trimming stripped 5 bases from V and 9 bases from J, with 17 bases between. Looked up from germline, CDR1 is MDHEN and CDR2 is SYDVKM. The CDR3 has 14 amino acids. The CDR3 nucleotides are TGTGCCAGCAGTCCCTTTACCCGGCCAGGGCCCCAGCATTTT. This encodes CASSPFTRPGPQHF. Together with reference TRBV28 and TRBJ1-5, the CDR3 gives the full variable domain: DVKVTQSSRYLVKRTGEKVFLECVQDMDHENMFWYRQDPGLGLRLIYFSYDVKMKEKGDIPEGYSVSREKKERFSLILESASTNQTSMYLCASSPFTRPGPQHFGDGTRLSIL.

The table lists this clone with a few counts. V and J are TRBV9 and TRBJ1-1; D call uncertain. The germline gives CDR1 SGDLS, CDR2 YYNGEE. V lost 0 bases and J 5 bases, leaving 11 bases between the germline ends. The CDR3 contains 14 residues. As DNA, the CDR3 is TGTGCCAGCAGCGTAGAGTATTTGGGTACTGAAGCTTTCTTT. Amino acid sequence: CASSVEYLGTEAFF. Full variable domain (missing parts from reference TRBV9 and TRBJ1-1): DSGVTQTPKHLITATGQRVTLRCSPRSGDLSVYWYQQSLDQGLQFLIQYYNGEERAKGNILERFSAQQFPDLHSELNLSSLELGDSALYFCASSVEYLGTEAFFGQGTRLTVV.

The V gene is TRBV11-2, the J gene TRBJ1-6; D not certain. The germline CDR1 and CDR2 sequences are SGHAT and FQNNGV. The V end lost 1 base, the J end lost 7 bases, and 5 bases lay between the germline ends. The CDR3 is 13 amino acids. Written as DNA, the CDR3 is TGTGCCAGCAGCTTAGTGGACAATTCACCCCTCCACTTT. It is translated as CASSLVDNSPLHF.

In its sample, this clone was seen once. This chain joins TRBV6-1 and TRBJ2-1, with a tentative D call TRBD1 (6 bases). CDR1 and CDR2 (germline): MNHNS, SASEGT. The ends were cut back, 4 bases at V and 5 bases at J, with 15 bases in the middle. The CDR3 contains 15 residues. The chain's CDR3 is CASSVWDNENNEQFF. CDR3 nucleotides: TGTGCCAGCAGTGTGTGGGACAACGAGAACAATGAGCAGTTCTTC.

J is TRBJ2-7 and V is TRBV28, with D unclear. This CDR3 comprises 14 residues. The V gene's germline CDR1 is MDHEN and CDR2 SYDVKM. V lost 2 bases and J lost 0, with 8 bases in between. The CDR3 loop reads CASSLGPTSYEQYF. Here the CDR3 DNA reads TGTGCCAGCAGTTTAGGTCCTACCTCCTACGAGCAGTACTTC.

The chain links TRBV5-5 to TRBJ2-1; the D gene is possibly TRBD1 (6 bases). The CDR3 contains 16 residues. Looked up from germline, CDR1 is SGHKS and CDR2 is YYEKEE (reference sequence). V lost 0 bases and J 9 bases, leaving 19 bases between the germline ends. The CDR3 bases are TGTGCCAGCAGCTTGGTCGGACAGAAGCCTTCCGTTGAGCAGTTCTTC. This encodes CASSLVGQKPSVEQFF.

The chain employs TRBV5-1 and TRBJ2-5, with D possibly TRBD1 on 5 matching bases. V gave up 4 bases and J gave up 5 bases, with 15 bases separating them. Germline V gives CDR1 SGHRS, CDR2 YFSETQ. The CDR3 is made up of 14 amino acids. The CDR3 bases are TGCGCCAGCAGCCCCACCGACAGTGGGGAGACCCAGTACTTC. Protein product: CASSPTDSGETQYF.

The chain couples TRBV2 to TRBJ2-4; D remains unclear. The V gene's germline CDR1 is SNHLY and CDR2 FYNNEI. V was pared by 8 bases and J by 2 bases, with 7 bases between. The CDR3 totals 12 residues. The CDR3 nucleotides are TGTGCCAGCCTTGACCCCAAAAACATTCAGTACTTC. Protein: CASLDPKNIQYF.

The V call is TRBV11-2, the J call TRBJ2-1; no definite D call. The CDR3 loop spans 14 amino acids. With 2 bases removed from V and 4 bases from J, the gap between germline ends came to 9 bases. CDR1 and CDR2 (germline): SGHAT, FQNNGV. The DNA of the CDR3 is TGTGCCAGCAGCTTACGCGGCGGATACAATGAGCAGTTCTTC. Protein sequence: CASSLRGGYNEQFF.

The chain recombines TRBV15 with TRBJ2-3; D is tentatively TRBD1 or TRBD2 (6 bases each). The V and J ends lost 5 bases and 4 bases respectively, with 16 bases between them. The CDR3 has 15 amino acids. The V gene's germline CDR1 is LNHNV and CDR2 YYDKDF (reference sequence). The CDR3 sequence: CATSLGGRGADTQYF. The CDR3 DNA follows: TGTGCCACCAGCCTCGGGGGCCGGGGCGCAGATACGCAGTATTTT.

This clone was seen a single time. This chain joins TRBV4-1 and TRBJ2-7; 12 bases map to TRBD1. J gave up 7 bases and V 5 bases, and 9 bases lay outside the gene matches. The CDR3 sequence is 15 residues long. The V gene's germline CDR1 is MGHRA and CDR2 YSYEKL. DNA of the CDR3: TGCGCCAGCAGCTCTACGGGACAGGGGGCGGAAGAGCAGTACTTC. Translation: CASSSTGQGAEEQYF.

The J gene is TRBJ2-7, the V gene TRBV11-2, with 8 bases lining up with TRBD1. In germline, CDR1 is SGHAT, CDR2 FQNNGV. The CDR3 has 15 amino acids. The V and J ends lost 4 bases and 5 bases, in that order; junction bases with no gene match: 10. The CDR3: CASSSVDRAFDEQYF. CDR3 bases: TGTGCCAGCAGCTCTGTGGACAGGGCTTTCGACGAGCAGTACTTC.

V gene TRBV11-1 combines with J gene TRBJ2-3; TRBD2 matches at 8 bases. CDR3 size: 16 residues. Losses at the gene ends were 4 bases for V and 1 base for J; bases not matched to a gene: 7. The germline CDR1 and CDR2 sequences are SGHAT and FQDESV (reference sequence). DNA of the CDR3: TGTGCCAGCAGCTCCGGGGGGGGTTCTGGCACAGATACGCAGTATTTT. Translation: CASSSGGGSGTDTQYF.

J is TRBJ2-5 and V is TRBV6-5, with a tentative D call TRBD2 (7 bases). In germline, CDR1 is MNHEY, CDR2 SVGAGI. This CDR3 has 15 amino acids. The V and J ends lost 8 bases and 5 bases respectively, with 21 bases between them. In DNA, the CDR3 is TGTGCCAGCTCTTTATGGAGCAGGGGAGGGGAGACCCAGTACTTC. Protein sequence: CASSLWSRGGETQYF.

This chain joins TRBV7-2 and TRBJ2-5, with 8 bases identical to TRBD2. The germline gives CDR1 SGHTA, CDR2 FQGNSA. Trimming at V came to 5 bases and at J to 4 bases, leaving 12 bases not matched to a gene. The CDR3 length is 16 residues. CDR3 in amino acids: CASSPAVSRGGETQYF. Here the CDR3 DNA reads TGTGCCAGCAGCCCAGCGGTCAGCCGGGGGGGAGAGACCCAGTACTTC.

The chain has TRBV4-1 and TRBJ1-5; 8 bases are shared with TRBD1. The CDR3 contains 15 residues. V dropped 1 base and J dropped 6; count of bases not matched to a gene: 5. Germline CDR1 and CDR2: MGHRA and YSYEKL. This CDR3 is CASSQVTGEGQPQHF. DNA of the CDR3: TGCGCCAGCAGCCAAGTGACAGGGGAGGGTCAGCCCCAGCATTTT.

The chain uses TRBV5-1 and TRBJ2-3; tentatively, D is TRBD1 or TRBD2 (6 bases each). V lost 5 bases and J 2 bases, leaving 21 bases between the germline ends. The CDR3 runs to 17 residues. The V gene's germline CDR1 is SGHRS and CDR2 YFSETQ. CDR3 in amino acids: CASSERGAWPLTDTQYF. Here the CDR3 DNA reads TGCGCCAGCAGTGAAAGGGGGGCGTGGCCCCTCACAGATACGCAGTATTTT.

The chain uses TRBV4-2 and TRBJ2-7; 8 bases match TRBD1. V dropped 0 bases and J dropped 1; count of bases not matched to a gene: 5. The CDR3 runs 16 residues. Germline-derived CDR1 and CDR2 are LGHNA and YNFKEQ. In DNA, the CDR3 is TGTGCCAGCAGCCAAGATCGGGGGACAGGATCCTACGAGCAGTACTTC. It is translated as CASSQDRGTGSYEQYF.

V is TRBV27 and J is TRBJ2-1; 9 positions match TRBD2. Germline trimming cut 6 bases from V and 3 bases from J; bases unmatched to any gene: 0. Per the germline V gene, CDR1 is MNHEY and CDR2 is SMNVEV (reference sequence). The CDR3 consists of 13 residues. The CDR3 sequence: CASRLAGYNEQFF. The DNA for the CDR3 is TGTGCCAGCAGACTAGCGGGCTACAATGAGCAGTTCTTC.

The chain carries TRBV6-6 and TRBJ2-7; 8 bases map to TRBD2. Germline CDR1 reads MNHNY; CDR2 reads SVGAGI (reference sequence). The length of the CDR3 is 15 residues. The V gene end was trimmed by 6 bases and the J gene end by 3 bases; junction bases not matched to a gene: 10. DNA for the CDR3: TGTGCCAGCAGGCCCCCGGGGGGGAAGAACTACGAGCAGTACTTC. Translating gives CASRPPGGKNYEQYF.

This chain joins TRBV5-5 and TRBJ1-6; D possibly corresponds to TRBD1 (5 bases). The V gene lost 1 base and the J gene lost 0 bases, with 11 bases spanning the gap. In germline, CDR1 is SGHKS, CDR2 YYEKEE (reference sequence). This CDR3 region has 17 residues. CDR3 residues: CASSLRDVSSYNSPLHF. The CDR3 region has the DNA TGTGCCAGCAGCTTGAGGGACGTGAGCTCCTATAATTCACCCCTCCACTTT. Based on the CDR3 plus reference TRBV5-5 and TRBJ1-6, the full variable domain is DAGVTQSPTHLIKTRGQQVTLRCSPISGHKSVSWYQQVLGQGPQFIFQYYEKEERGRGNFPDRFSARQFPNYSSELNVNALLLGDSALYLCASSLRDVSSYNSPLHFGNGTRLTVT.

This sequence joins TRBV27 and TRBJ1-5; a possible D gene is TRBD1 (5 bases). The germline CDR1 and CDR2 sequences are MNHEY and SMNVEV (reference sequence). The CDR3 is made up of 15 amino acids. V was cut by 1 base and J by 0 bases, with 7 bases left in between. The CDR3 coding sequence is TGTGCCAGCAGTTTATGGGGGGTTAGCAATCAGCCCCAGCATTTT. It encodes CASSLWGVSNQPQHF.

The genes are TRBV9 and TRBJ2-3, with 7 bases lining up with TRBD2. J was trimmed by 5 bases and V by 2 bases; bases with no gene match: 8. Germline loops: CDR1 SGDLS, CDR2 YYNGEE. CDR3 size: 15 residues. In DNA form, the CDR3 reads TGTGCCAGCAGCGTGAGCGGGGCCTTGGGAGATACGCAGTATTTT. It yields the protein CASSVSGALGDTQYF.

This chain uses TRBV30 with TRBJ2-7; D gene ambiguous. This CDR3 spans 11 amino acids. V lost 7 bases and J lost 6, with 13 bases in between. Germline CDR1 is GTSNPN and CDR2 is SVGIG (reference sequence). This chain's CDR3 is CAYKGPIEQYF. The CDR3 nucleotides are TGTGCCTACAAGGGCCCCATCGAGCAGTACTTC.

The chain uses TRBV2 and TRBJ2-1, with 8 bases identical to TRBD1. V gave up 7 bases and J gave up 7 bases; unmatched junction bases: 12. The CDR3 is 15 residues long. Germline assignment: CDR1 SNHLY and CDR2 FYNNEI. The CDR3 bases are TGTGCCAGCACCTTCGGACAGGGTCGAGGGAATGAGCAGTTCTTC. Amino acids: CASTFGQGRGNEQFF.